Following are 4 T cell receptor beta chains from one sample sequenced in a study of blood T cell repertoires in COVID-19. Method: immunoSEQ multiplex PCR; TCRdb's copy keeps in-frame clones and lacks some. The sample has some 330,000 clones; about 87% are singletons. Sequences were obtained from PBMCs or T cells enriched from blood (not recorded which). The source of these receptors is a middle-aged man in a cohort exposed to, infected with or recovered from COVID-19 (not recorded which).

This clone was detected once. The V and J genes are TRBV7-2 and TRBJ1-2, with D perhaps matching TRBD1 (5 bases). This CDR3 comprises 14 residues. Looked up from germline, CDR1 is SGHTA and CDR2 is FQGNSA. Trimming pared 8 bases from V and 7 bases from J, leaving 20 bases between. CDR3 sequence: CASGTSRARGGYTF. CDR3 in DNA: TGTGCCAGCGGGACTAGCAGGGCCCGGGGTGGCTACACCTTC.

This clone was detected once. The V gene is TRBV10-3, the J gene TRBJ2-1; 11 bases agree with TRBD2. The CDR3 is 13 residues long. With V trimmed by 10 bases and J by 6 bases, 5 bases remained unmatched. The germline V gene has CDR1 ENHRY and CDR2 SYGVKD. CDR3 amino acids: CATSLAGANEQFF. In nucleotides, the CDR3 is TGTGCCACCTCACTAGCGGGAGCCAATGAGCAGTTCTTC.

CDR3 amino acids: CASTSVSGANVLTF. CDR3 sequence (DNA): TGTGCCAGTACGTCAGTCTCTGGGGCCAACGTCCTGACTTTC. The chain employs TRBV19 and TRBJ2-6; D unresolved. CDR3 length: 14 amino acids. Germline values: CDR1 LNHDA, CDR2 SQIVND (reference sequence). Trimming cost V 7 bases and J 0 bases, with 7 bases left between them.

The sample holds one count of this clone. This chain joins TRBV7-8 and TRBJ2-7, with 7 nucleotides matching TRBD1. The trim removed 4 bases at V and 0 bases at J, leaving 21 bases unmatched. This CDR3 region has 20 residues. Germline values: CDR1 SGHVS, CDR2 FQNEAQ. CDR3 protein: CASSSIIRDSTLRSSYEQYF. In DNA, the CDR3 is TGTGCCAGCAGCTCTATCATCCGGGACAGTACACTGAGGAGCTCCTACGAGCAGTACTTC. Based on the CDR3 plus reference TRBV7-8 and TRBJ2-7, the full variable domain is GAGVSQSPRYKVAKRGQDVALRCDPISGHVSLFWYQQALGQGPEFLTYFQNEAQLDKSGLPSDRFFAERPEGSVSTLKIQRTQQEDSAVYLCASSSIIRDSTLRSSYEQYFGPGTRLTVT.